This T cell receptor beta chain was identified during a study of long-term antiretroviral therapy in people with HIV. CDR3 length: 14 amino acids. Germline CDR1 reads SGDLS; CDR2 reads YYNGEE. V was shortened by 1 base and J by 0 bases, with 5 bases between the two germline ends. Run at survey level, the immunoSEQ assay was version v3.0. Each sample had sequencing targeting 40,000-50,000 T-cell genomes. Sequencing was performed with immunoSEQ multiplex PCR; in TCRdb, only in-frame clones are kept and a portion is missing. This table holds fewer than 45,000 clones, roughly 85% found once. This receptor was identified in a man in his late teens or twenties with HIV. The genes are TRBV9 and TRBJ1-3, with D unresolved. The source was unsorted PBMCs, collected 2.2 years after starting antiretroviral therapy. The CDR3 reads CASSVMSSGNTIYF. DNA for the CDR3: TGTGCCAGCAGCGTAATGAGCTCTGGAAACACCATATATTTT.